The next 4 T cell receptor beta chains were all read from a single sample in a study of shared clonotypes between healthy human individuals. Method: immunoSEQ multiplex PCR; TCRdb's copy keeps in-frame clones and lacks some. The sample has more than 2,000,000 clones, just over 90% seen once. The sequencing input was naive CD4+ T cells from PBMCs. Subset indicated: CD45RA+ positively selected. Receptors were obtained from a young man in good health. Some clones in this sample may be carry-over from other donors' samples.

The chain's CDR3 is CASSLGLAGETDTQYF. Here the CDR3 DNA reads TGTGCCAGCAGCTTGGGGCTAGCGGGAGAAACAGATACGCAGTATTTT. The chain recombines TRBV5-4 with TRBJ2-3; TRBD2 agrees at 10 bases. CDR3 size: 16 residues. Germline loops: CDR1 SGHNT, CDR2 YYREEE (reference sequence). V gave up 0 bases and J gave up 3 bases; unmatched junction bases: 4.

This clone was seen once. V gene TRBV9 combines with J gene TRBJ2-5; 8 nucleotides align to TRBD1. This CDR3 has 15 amino acids. Unmatched junction bases numbered 6, after V lost 3 bases and J lost 2 bases. Germline lookup yields CDR1 SGDLS and CDR2 YYNGEE. The CDR3 DNA is TGTGCCAGCAGCGGAACAGGGGGTGTTCAAGAGACCCAGTACTTC. Translated: CASSGTGGVQETQYF.

This clone was seen just once. V usage is TRBV30 and J usage is TRBJ2-1; 11 bases agree with TRBD2. The CDR3 spans 15 residues. Germline values: CDR1 GTSNPN, CDR2 SVGIG (reference sequence). J gave up 1 base and V 4 bases, and 3 bases lay outside the gene matches. The CDR3 bases are TGTGCCTGGAACCGACTAGCGGGGTCCTACAATGAGCAGTTCTTC. Translating gives CAWNRLAGSYNEQFF.

The rearrangement uses TRBV9 and TRBJ2-2; weak D call: TRBD2 (6 bases). Germline CDR1 reads SGDLS; CDR2 reads YYNGEE. This CDR3 has 14 residues. With 1 base removed from V and 10 bases from J, the gap between germline ends came to 14 bases. Here the CDR3 reads CASSVSSGREELFF. DNA of the CDR3: TGTGCCAGCAGCGTATCTTCCGGGAGAGAGGAGCTGTTTTTT.